Here is one TCR beta chain with its context. Sequenced by immunoSEQ multiplex PCR; TCRdb stores in-frame clones only, minus some. The repertoire holds fewer than 45,000 clones, with roughly two thirds as singletons. The data were obtained in a study of cytotoxic CD8 clonotypes in ibrutinib-treated CLL. There are 13 residues in the CDR3. V lost 4 bases to trimming and J lost 4 bases, with 11 bases between them. Germline loops: CDR1 SGHDT, CDR2 YYEEEE. This clonotype was obtained from a human donor with chronic lymphocytic leukemia. The rearrangement links TRBV5-6 to TRBJ1-2; D gene unclear. The source material was PBMCs, sampled at disease progression, from a patient treated with ibrutinib. This chain's CDR3 is CASSAPGSYGYTF. CDR3 sequence (DNA): TGTGCCAGCAGCGCCCCGGGCAGCTATGGCTACACCTTC.